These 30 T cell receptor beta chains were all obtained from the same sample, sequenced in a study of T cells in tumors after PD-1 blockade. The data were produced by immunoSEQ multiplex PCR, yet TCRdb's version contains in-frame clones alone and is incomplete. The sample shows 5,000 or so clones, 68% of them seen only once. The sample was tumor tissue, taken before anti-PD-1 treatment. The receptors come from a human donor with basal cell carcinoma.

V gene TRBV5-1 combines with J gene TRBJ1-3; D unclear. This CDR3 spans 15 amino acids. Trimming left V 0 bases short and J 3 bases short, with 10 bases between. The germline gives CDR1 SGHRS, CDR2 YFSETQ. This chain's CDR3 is CASSLDSSYGNTIYF. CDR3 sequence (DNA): TGCGCCAGCAGCTTGGACAGCTCTTATGGAAACACCATATATTTT.

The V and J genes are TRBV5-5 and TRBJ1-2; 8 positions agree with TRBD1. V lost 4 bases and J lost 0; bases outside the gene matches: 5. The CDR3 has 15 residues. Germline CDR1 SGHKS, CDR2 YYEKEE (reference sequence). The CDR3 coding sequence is TGTGCCAGCAGCACCCGACAGGGGACTAACTATGGCTACACCTTC. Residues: CASSTRQGTNYGYTF.

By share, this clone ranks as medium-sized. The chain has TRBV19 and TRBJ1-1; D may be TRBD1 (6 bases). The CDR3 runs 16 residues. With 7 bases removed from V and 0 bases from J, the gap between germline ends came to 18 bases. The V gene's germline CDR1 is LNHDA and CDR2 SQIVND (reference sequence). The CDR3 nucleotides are TGTGCCAGTACCCCGTATAGGGGACAAGTGAACACTGAAGCTTTCTTT. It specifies CASTPYRGQVNTEAFF.

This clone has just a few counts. CDR3: CASTTGGHHEQYF. The CDR3 nucleotides read TGTGCCAGCACCACAGGGGGCCACCACGAGCAGTACTTC. The chain is built from TRBV12-3 or TRBV12-4 and TRBJ2-7; 9 bases agree with TRBD1. With V trimmed by 7 bases and J by 5 bases, 6 bases remained unmatched. The CDR3 has 13 amino acids.

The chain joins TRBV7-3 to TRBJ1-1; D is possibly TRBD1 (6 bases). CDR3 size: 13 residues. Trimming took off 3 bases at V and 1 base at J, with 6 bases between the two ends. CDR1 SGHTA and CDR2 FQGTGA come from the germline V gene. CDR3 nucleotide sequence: TGTGCCAGCAGCTTGACAGGGAACACTGAAGCTTTCTTT. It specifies CASSLTGNTEAFF.

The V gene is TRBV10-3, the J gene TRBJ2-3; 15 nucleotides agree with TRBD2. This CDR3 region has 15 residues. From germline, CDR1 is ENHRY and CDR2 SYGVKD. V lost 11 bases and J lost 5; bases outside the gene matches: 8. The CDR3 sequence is CAPGTSGGHGDTQYF. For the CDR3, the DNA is TGTGCCCCGGGGACTAGCGGGGGGCATGGAGATACGCAGTATTTT.

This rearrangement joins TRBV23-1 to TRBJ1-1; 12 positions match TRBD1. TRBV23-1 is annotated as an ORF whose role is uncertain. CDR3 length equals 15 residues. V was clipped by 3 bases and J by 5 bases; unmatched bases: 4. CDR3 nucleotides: TGCGCCAGCAGTCAGAGGGACAGGGGGCGGACTGAAGCTTTCTTT. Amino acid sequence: CASSQRDRGRTEAFF.

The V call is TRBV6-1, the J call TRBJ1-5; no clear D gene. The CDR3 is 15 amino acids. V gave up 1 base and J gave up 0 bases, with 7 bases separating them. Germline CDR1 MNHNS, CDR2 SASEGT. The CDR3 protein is CASSEGSLSNQPQHF. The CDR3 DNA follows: TGTGCCAGCAGTGAAGGTTCACTTAGCAATCAGCCCCAGCATTTT.

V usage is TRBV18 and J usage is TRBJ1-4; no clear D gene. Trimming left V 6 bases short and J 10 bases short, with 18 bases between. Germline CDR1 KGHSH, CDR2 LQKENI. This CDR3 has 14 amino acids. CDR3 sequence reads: CASSLPDGVTKLFF. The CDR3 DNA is TGTGCCAGCTCCCTACCGGACGGGGTGACAAAACTGTTTTTT.

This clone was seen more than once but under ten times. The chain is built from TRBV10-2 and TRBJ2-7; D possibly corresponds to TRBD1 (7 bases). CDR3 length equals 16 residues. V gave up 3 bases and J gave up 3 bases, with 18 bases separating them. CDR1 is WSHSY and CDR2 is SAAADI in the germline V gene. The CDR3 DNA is TGCGCCAGCAGTGACATTGGAGGGGGCGCAAGCTACGAGCAGTACTTC. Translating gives CASSDIGGGASYEQYF.

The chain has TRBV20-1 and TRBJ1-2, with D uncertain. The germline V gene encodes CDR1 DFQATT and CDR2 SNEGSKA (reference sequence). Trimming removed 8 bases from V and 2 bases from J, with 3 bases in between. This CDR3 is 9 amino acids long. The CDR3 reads CSPNYGYTF. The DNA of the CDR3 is TGCAGTCCAAACTATGGCTACACCTTC.

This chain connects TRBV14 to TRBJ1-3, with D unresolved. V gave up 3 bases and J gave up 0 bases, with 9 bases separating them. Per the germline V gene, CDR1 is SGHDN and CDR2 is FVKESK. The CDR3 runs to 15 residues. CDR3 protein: CASSHRSSSGNTIYF. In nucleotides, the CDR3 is TGTGCCAGCAGCCATAGGTCGAGCTCTGGAAACACCATATATTTT. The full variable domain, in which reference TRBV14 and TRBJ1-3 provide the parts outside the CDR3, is EAGVTQFPSHSVIEKGQTVTLRCDPISGHDNLYWYRRVMGKEIKFLLHFVKESKQDESGMPNNRFLAERTGGTYSTLKVQPAELEDSGVYFCASSHRSSSGNTIYFGEGSWLTVV.

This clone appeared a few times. The CDR3 DNA reads TGCGCCACGACAGGGGGCGTGGGTCAGCCCCAGCATTTT. Protein product: CATTGGVGQPQHF. The chain uses TRBV10-2 and TRBJ1-5, with 10 nucleotides matching TRBD1. This CDR3 is built from 13 residues. V lost 10 bases, J lost 6 bases, and 6 bases stayed unmatched. Germline V lookup: CDR1 WSHSY, CDR2 SAAADI.

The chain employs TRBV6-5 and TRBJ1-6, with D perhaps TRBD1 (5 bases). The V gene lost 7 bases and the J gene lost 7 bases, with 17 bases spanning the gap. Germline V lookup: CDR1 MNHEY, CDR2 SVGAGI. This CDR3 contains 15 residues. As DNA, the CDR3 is TGTGCCAGCACCCCCGGGGGGAGGTTCAATTCACCCCTCCACTTT. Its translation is CASTPGGRFNSPLHF.

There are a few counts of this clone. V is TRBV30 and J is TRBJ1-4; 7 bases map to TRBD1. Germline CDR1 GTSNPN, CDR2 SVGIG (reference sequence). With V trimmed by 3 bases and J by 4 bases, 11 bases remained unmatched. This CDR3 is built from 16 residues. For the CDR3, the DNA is TGTGCCTGGAGCGAGTGGAACGACAGGGTTAATGAAAAACTGTTTTTT. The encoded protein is CAWSEWNDRVNEKLFF.

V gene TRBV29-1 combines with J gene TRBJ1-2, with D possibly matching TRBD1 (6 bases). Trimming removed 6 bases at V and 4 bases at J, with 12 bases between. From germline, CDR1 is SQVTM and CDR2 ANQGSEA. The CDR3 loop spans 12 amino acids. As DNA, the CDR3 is TGCAGCGTAACCGGGACAAGCTATGGCTACACCTTC. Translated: CSVTGTSYGYTF.

CDR3 in DNA: TGTGCCAGCCAAGTCAGGTTACAATCGGGGTATGGCTACACCTTC. Protein: CASQVRLQSGYGYTF. The chain has TRBV6-5 and TRBJ1-2, with D hard to call. Germline loops: CDR1 MNHEY, CDR2 SVGAGI. V was trimmed by 8 bases and J by 5 bases, leaving 21 bases between them. This CDR3 has 15 amino acids.

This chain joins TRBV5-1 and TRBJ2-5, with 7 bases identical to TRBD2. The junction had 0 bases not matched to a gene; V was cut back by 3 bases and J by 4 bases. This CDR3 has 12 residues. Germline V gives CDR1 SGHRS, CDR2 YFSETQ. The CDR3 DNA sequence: TGCGCCAGCAGCTCGGGGGGAGAGACCCAGTACTTC. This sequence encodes CASSSGGETQYF.

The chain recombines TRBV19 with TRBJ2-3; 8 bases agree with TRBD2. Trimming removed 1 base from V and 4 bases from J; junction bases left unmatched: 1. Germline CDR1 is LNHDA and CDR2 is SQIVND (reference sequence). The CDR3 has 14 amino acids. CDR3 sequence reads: CASSIAGGPDTQYF. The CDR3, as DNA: TGTGCCAGTAGTATAGCGGGGGGGCCAGATACGCAGTATTTT.

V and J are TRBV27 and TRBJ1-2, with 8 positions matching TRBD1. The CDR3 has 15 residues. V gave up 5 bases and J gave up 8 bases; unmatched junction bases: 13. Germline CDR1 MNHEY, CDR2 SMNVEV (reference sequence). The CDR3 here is CASSPRQGNSWGYTF. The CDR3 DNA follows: TGTGCCAGCAGTCCACGACAGGGGAATTCATGGGGCTACACCTTC.

The CDR3 DNA is TGTGCCGGGAAGGGGGGCCGCTATGGCTACACCTTC. Encoded protein: CAGKGGRYGYTF. The chain couples TRBV19 to TRBJ1-2, with TRBD1 as a possible D gene (6 bases). This CDR3 comprises 12 residues. V dropped 11 bases and J dropped 4 bases, with 14 bases sitting between them. CDR1 LNHDA and CDR2 SQIVND come from the germline V gene (reference sequence).

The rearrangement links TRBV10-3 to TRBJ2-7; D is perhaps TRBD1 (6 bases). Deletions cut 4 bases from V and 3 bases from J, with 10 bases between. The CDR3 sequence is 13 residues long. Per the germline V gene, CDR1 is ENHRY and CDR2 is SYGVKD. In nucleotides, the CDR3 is TGTGCCATCAGTGGCAAAGGGGGCTACGAGCAGTACTTC. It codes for CAISGKGGYEQYF.

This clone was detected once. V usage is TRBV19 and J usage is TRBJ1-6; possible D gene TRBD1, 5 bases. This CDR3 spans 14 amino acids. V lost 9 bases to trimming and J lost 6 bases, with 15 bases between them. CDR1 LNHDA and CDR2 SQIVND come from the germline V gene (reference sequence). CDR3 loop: CASRAGLINSPLHF. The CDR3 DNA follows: TGTGCCAGCAGGGCCGGACTGATTAATTCACCCCTCCACTTT.

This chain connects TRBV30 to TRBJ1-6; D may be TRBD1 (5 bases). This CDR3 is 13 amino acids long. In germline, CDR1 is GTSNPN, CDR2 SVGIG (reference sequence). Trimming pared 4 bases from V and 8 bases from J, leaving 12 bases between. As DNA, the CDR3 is TGTGCCTGGAAAGCGTTGGGGGATTCACCCCTCCACTTT. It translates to CAWKALGDSPLHF. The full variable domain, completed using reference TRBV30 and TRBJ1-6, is SQTIHQWPATLVQPVGSPLSLECTVEGTSNPNLYWYRQAAGRGLQLLFYSVGIGQISSEVPQNLSASRPQDRQFILSSKKLLLSDSGFYLCAWKALGDSPLHFGNGTRLTVT.

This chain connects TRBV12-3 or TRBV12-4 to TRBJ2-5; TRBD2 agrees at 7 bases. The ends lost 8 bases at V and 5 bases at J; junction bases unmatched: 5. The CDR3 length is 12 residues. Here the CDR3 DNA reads TGTGCCAGCCAGTTCGGGGGGGAGACCCAGTACTTC. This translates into CASQFGGETQYF.

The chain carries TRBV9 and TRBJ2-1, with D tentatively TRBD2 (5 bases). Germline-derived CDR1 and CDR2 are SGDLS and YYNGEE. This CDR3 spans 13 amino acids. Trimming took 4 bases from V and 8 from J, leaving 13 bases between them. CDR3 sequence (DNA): TGTGCCAGCAGCCCCGGGAAGGGCTATGAGCAGTTCTTC. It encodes CASSPGKGYEQFF.

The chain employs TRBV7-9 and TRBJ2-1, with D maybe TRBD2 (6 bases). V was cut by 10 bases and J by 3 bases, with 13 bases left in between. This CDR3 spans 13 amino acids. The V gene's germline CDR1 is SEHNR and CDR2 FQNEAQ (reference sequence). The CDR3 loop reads CATTSGVYNEQFF. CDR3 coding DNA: TGTGCCACCACGTCGGGGGTCTACAATGAGCAGTTCTTC.

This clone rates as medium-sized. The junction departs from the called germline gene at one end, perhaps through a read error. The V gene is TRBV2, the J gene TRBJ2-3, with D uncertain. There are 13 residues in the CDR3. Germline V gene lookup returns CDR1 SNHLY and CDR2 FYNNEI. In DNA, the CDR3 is TGTGCCAGCAGTAAAGCATCGGCAGATACGCAGTATTTT. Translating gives CASSKASADTQYF.

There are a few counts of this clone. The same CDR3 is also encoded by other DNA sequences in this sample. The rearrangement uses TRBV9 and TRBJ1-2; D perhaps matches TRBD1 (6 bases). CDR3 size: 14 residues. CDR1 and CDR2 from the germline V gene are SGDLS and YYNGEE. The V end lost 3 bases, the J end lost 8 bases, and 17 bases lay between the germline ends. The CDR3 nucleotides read TGTGCCAGCAGCGGGGGAACGGGGGGGCGGGGCTACACCTTC. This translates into CASSGGTGGRGYTF. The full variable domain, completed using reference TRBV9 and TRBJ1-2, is DSGVTQTPKHLITATGQRVTLRCSPRSGDLSVYWYQQSLDQGLQFLIQYYNGEERAKGNILERFSAQQFPDLHSELNLSSLELGDSALYFCASSGGTGGRGYTFGSGTRLTVV.

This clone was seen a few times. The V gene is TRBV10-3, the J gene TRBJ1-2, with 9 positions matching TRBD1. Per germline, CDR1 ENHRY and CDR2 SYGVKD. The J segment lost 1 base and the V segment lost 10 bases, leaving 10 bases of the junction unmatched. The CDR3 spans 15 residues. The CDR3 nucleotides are TGTGCCACTGCCCTAACGACAGGGGGTAACTATGGCTACACCTTC. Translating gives CATALTTGGNYGYTF.